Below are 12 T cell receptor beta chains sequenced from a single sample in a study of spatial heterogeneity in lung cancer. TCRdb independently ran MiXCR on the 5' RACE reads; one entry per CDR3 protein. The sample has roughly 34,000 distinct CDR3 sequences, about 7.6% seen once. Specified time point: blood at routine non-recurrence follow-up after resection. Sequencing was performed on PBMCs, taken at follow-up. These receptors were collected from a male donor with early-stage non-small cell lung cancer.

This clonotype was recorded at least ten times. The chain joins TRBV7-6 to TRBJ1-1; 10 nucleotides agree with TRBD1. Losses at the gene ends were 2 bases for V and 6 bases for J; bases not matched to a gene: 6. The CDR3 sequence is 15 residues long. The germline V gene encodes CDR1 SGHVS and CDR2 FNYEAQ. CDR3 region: CASSLSGTGAAEAFF. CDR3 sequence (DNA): TGTGCCAGCAGCTTATCTGGGACAGGGGCGGCTGAAGCTTTCTTT.

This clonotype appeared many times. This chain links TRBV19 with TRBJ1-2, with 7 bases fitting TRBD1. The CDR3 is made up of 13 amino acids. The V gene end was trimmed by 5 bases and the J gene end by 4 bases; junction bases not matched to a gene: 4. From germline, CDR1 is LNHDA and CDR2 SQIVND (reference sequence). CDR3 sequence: CASSLTGAYGYTF. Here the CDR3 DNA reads TGTGCCAGTAGTCTCACAGGGGCCTATGGCTACACCTTC.

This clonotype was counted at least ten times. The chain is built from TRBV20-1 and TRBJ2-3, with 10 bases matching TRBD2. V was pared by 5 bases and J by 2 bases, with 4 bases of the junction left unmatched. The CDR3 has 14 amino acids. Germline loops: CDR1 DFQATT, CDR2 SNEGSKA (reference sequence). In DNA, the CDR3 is TGCAGTGCTCCGACTAGCGGGTACACAGATACGCAGTATTTT. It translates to CSAPTSGYTDTQYF.

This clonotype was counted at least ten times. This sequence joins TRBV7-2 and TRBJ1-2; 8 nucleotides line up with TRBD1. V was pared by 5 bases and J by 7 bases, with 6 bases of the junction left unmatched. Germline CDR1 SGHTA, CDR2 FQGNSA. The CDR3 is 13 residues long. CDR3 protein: CASSHGQGGGYTF. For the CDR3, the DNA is TGTGCCAGCAGCCATGGACAGGGAGGTGGCTACACCTTC.

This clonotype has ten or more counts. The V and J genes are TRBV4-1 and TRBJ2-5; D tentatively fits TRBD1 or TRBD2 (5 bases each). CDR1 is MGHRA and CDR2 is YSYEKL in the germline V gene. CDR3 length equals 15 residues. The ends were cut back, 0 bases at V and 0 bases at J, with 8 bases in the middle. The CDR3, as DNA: TGCGCCAGCAGCCAAGAATGGGACCACCAAGAGACCCAGTACTTC. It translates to CASSQEWDHQETQYF.

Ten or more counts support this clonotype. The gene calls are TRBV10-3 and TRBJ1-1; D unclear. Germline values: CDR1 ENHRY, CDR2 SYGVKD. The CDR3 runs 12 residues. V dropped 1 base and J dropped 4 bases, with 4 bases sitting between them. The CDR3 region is CAISEFATEAFF. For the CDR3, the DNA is TGTGCCATCAGTGAGTTTGCCACTGAAGCTTTCTTT.

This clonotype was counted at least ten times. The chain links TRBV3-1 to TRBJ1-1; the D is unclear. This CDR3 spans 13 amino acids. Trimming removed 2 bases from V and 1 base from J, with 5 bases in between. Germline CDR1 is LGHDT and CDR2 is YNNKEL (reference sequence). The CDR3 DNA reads TGTGCCAGCAGCCAAAATAAGAACACTGAAGCTTTCTTT. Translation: CASSQNKNTEAFF.

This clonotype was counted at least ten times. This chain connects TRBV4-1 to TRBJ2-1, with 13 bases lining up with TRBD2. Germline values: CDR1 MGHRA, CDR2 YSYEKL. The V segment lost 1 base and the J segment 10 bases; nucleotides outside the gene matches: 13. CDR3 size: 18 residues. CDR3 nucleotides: TGCGCCAGCAGCCAAGCCGAACTAGCGGGGGGGCCTAAGGGAGAGCAGTTCTTC. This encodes CASSQAELAGGPKGEQFF.

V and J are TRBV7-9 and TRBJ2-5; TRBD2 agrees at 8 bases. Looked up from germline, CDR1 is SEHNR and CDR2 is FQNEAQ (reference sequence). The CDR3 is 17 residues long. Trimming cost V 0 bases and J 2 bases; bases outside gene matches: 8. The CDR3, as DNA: TGTGCCAGCAGCTTAGCGGCTGGCGGGGGGCCACAAGAGACCCAGTACTTC. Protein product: CASSLAAGGGPQETQYF.

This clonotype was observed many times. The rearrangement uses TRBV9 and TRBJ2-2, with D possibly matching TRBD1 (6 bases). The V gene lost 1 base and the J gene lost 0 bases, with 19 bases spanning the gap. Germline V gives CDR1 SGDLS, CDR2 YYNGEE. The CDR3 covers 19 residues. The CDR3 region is CASSVTSVIWTANTGELFF. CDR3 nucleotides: TGTGCCAGCAGCGTAACGAGCGTTATCTGGACAGCGAACACCGGGGAGCTGTTTTTT.

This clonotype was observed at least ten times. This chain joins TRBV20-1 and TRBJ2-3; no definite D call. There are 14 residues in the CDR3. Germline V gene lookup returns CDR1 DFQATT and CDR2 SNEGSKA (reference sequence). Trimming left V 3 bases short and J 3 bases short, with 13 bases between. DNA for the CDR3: TGCAGTGCTAGGGCCGCAGGTCAGACAGATACGCAGTATTTT. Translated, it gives CSARAAGQTDTQYF.

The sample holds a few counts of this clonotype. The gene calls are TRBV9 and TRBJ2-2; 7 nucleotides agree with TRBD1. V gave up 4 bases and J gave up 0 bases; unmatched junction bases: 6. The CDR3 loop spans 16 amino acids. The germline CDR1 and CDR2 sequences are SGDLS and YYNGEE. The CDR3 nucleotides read TGTGCCAGCAGCCCACGGACAGGATCGAACACCGGGGAGCTGTTTTTT. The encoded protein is CASSPRTGSNTGELFF.